Following are 8 T cell receptor beta chains from one sample sequenced in a study of OX40 agonist ivuxolimab in advanced cancers. Assay: immunoSEQ multiplex PCR; the TCRdb copy retains only in-frame clones and omits some. Altogether 20,000 to 25,000 clones are present, about 81% being singletons, with the ten largest covering 23%. The starting material was CD4+ or CD8+ T cells sorted from blood, obtained in a trial of the OX40 agonist ivuxolimab. The source of these receptors is an adult with an advanced solid tumor such as melanoma, head and neck, liver or kidney cancer.

In DNA form, the CDR3 reads TGCGCCAGCAGCCAAGAATTTGGTGAGCTGGGGCACGAGCAGTACTTC. Translated: CASSQEFGELGHEQYF. V usage is TRBV4-1 and J usage is TRBJ2-7; D is perhaps TRBD1 (5 bases). V gave up 0 bases and J gave up 5 bases, with 17 bases separating them. The CDR3 loop spans 16 amino acids. Germline lookup yields CDR1 MGHRA and CDR2 YSYEKL.

The J gene is TRBJ2-7, the V gene TRBV27; D not certain. Deletions cut 3 bases from V and 2 bases from J, with 11 bases between. The CDR3 runs 14 residues. Germline-derived CDR1 and CDR2 are MNHEY and SMNVEV (reference sequence). CDR3 nucleotides: TGTGCCAGCAGTTTTTCGTCCCAGACCTACGAGCAGTACTTC. Its protein product is CASSFSSQTYEQYF.

Turning to this clone: Within the sample, other DNA sequences also encode this same CDR3. V is TRBV5-1 and J is TRBJ1-2; tentatively, D is TRBD1 (6 bases). The V end was cut by 3 bases, the J end by 5 bases, with 14 bases between. The CDR3 runs to 14 residues. Germline V CDR1 and CDR2: SGHRS, YFSETQ. CDR3 sequence reads: CASSSTGHSYGYTF. The CDR3 DNA is TGCGCCAGCAGCTCGACAGGTCATTCTTATGGCTACACCTTC.

This CDR3 is CASSLWGGGYEQYF. CDR3 DNA: TGTGCCAGCAGTTTATGGGGGGGAGGGTACGAGCAGTACTTC. The chain carries TRBV27 and TRBJ2-5, with 7 bases fitting TRBD2. The last part of the DNA fits TRBJ2-7 better; the J call may be wrong. This CDR3 comprises 14 residues. Germline V gene lookup returns CDR1 MNHEY and CDR2 SMNVEV (reference sequence).

This chain links TRBV30 with TRBJ1-4; TRBD1 might be the D (6 bases). V lost 8 bases, J lost 7 bases, and 14 bases lay in between. The germline V gene has CDR1 GTSNPN and CDR2 SVGIG (reference sequence). This CDR3 region has 12 residues. In DNA, the CDR3 is TGTGCCGGATTACAGGGTGGTGAAAAACTGTTTTTT. Encoded protein: CAGLQGGEKLFF.

Sample share makes this clone medium-sized. J is TRBJ2-7 and V is TRBV27, with no clear D. CDR1 and CDR2 (germline): MNHEY, SMNVEV (reference sequence). The CDR3 spans 12 residues. V gave up 5 bases and J gave up 3 bases, with 8 bases separating them. CDR3 loop: CASSADSYEQYF. DNA of the CDR3: TGTGCCAGCAGTGCCGATAGCTACGAGCAGTACTTC.

This clone was seen only once. J is TRBJ1-4 and V is TRBV27; no reliable D call. The CDR3 consists of 17 residues. The V and J ends lost 2 bases and 0 bases respectively, with 13 bases between them. Germline CDR1 MNHEY, CDR2 SMNVEV (reference sequence). Written as DNA, the CDR3 is TGTGCCAGCAGTTTAGCCAGACACGACCCAACTAATGAAAAACTGTTTTTT. Residues: CASSLARHDPTNEKLFF.

This clone occurred once. This chain connects TRBV5-1 to TRBJ2-5, with 7 positions matching TRBD1. CDR3 length: 16 amino acids. Germline lookup yields CDR1 SGHRS and CDR2 YFSETQ. With 3 bases clipped from V and 5 bases from J, the junction kept 13 bases outside the gene matches. DNA for the CDR3: TGCGCCAGCAGCTGGGTGGGCGACAGGGACGAGGAGACCCAGTACTTC. Its protein is CASSWVGDRDEETQYF.